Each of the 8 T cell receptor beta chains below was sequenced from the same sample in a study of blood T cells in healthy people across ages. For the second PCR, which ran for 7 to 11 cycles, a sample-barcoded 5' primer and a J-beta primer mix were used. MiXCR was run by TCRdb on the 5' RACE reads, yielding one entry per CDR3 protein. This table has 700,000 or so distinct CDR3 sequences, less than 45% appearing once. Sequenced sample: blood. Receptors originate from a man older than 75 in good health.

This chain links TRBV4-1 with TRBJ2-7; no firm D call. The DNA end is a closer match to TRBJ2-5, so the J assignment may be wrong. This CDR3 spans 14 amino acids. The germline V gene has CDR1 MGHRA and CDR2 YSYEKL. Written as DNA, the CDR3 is TGCGCCAGCAGCCAAGACCCCGACCGGGAGACCCAGTACTTC. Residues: CASSQDPDRETQYF.

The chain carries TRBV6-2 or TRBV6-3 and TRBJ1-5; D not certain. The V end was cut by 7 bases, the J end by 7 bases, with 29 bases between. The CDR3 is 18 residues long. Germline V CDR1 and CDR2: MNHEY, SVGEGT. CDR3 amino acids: CASNSRRGSGFAYQPQHF. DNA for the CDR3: TGTGCCAGCAACTCTCGCCGGGGTTCTGGGTTTGCATACCAGCCCCAGCATTTT.

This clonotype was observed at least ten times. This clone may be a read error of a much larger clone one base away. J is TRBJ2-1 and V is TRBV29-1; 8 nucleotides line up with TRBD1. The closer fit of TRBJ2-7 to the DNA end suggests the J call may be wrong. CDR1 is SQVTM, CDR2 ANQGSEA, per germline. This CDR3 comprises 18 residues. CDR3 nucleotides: TGCAGCGTTGAACCCATACGCCCAGACAGGGGCTCCTACAATGAGCAGTACTTC. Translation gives CSVEPIRPDRGSYNEQYF.

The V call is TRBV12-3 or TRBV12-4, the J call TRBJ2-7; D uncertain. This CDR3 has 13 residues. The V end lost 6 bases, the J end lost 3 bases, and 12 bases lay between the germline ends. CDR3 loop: CASSRDRRYEQYF. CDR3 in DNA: TGTGCCAGCAGCCGTGATAGGCGCTACGAGCAGTACTTC.

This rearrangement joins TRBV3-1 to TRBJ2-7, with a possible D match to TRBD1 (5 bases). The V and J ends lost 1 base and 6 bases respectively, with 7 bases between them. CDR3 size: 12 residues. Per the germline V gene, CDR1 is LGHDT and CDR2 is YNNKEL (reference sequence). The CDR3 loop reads CASSQVRGEQYF. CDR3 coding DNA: TGTGCCAGCAGCCAAGTTAGGGGCGAGCAGTACTTC.

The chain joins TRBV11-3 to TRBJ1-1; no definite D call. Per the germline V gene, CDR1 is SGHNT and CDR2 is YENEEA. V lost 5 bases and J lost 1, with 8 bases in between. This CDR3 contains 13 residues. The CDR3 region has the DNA TGTGCCAGCAGCGCGACCAGGAACACTGAAGCTTTCTTT. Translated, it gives CASSATRNTEAFF.

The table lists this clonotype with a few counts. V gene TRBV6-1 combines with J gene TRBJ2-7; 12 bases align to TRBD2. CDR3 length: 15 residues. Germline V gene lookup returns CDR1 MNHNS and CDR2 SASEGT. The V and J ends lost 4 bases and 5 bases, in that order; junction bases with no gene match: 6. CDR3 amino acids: CASSASGGAFHEQYF. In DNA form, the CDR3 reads TGTGCCAGCAGTGCTAGCGGGGGGGCCTTCCACGAGCAGTACTTC.

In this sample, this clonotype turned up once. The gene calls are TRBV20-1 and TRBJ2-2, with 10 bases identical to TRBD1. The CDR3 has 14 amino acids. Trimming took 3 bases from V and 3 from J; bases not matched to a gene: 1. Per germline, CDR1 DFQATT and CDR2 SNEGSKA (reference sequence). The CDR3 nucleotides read TGCAGTGCTAGTGACAGGGGGCACACCGGGGAGCTGTTTTTT. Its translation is CSASDRGHTGELFF.